Sequencing of this T cell receptor (beta chain) was carried out in a study of PD-L1 blockade in urothelial cancer. Across the whole study: At 3 weeks (second dose) and 6 weeks after starting treatment, blood was analyzed.

Produced via immunoSEQ multiplex PCR; TCRdb's table is partial and in-frame only. The table includes just under 30,000 clones, more than 85% detected once. The CDR3 consists of 16 residues. Germline lookup yields CDR1 LNHNV and CDR2 YYDKDF (reference sequence). After removal of 3 bases from V and 7 bases from J, the junction contained 12 bases not matched to a gene. The input for sequencing was PBMCs, taken around atezolizumab (anti-PD-L1) treatment. The chain uses TRBV15 and TRBJ2-3, with TRBD2 matching over 8 bases. This clonotype was obtained from a man in his fifties or sixties with urothelial cancer. Written as DNA, the CDR3 is TGTGCCACCAGCAGCCTGGGCCCCGGGGGGGGTAATACGCAGTATTTT. It specifies CATSSLGPGGGNTQYF.